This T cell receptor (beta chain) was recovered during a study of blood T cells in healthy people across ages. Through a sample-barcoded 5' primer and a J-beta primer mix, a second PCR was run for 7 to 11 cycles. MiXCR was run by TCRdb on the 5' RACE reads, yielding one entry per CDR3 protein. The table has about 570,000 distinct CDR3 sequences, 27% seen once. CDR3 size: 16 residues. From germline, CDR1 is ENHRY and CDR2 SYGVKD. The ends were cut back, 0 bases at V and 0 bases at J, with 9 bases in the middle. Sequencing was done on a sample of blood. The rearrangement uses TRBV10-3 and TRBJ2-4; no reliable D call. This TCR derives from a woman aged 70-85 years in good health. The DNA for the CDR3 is TGTGCCATCAGTGAGTCGGGAACACTAGCCAAAAACATTCAGTACTTC. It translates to CAISESGTLAKNIQYF.